Sequencing of this TCR beta chain was carried out in a study of blood T cell repertoires in COVID-19. Study at large: COVID-19 samples collected from the United States, Italy and Spain covered acute and convalescent phases.

Participants, about 18 to 90 years old, spanned approximately 25 US areas. The junction had 3 bases not matched to a gene; V was cut back by 6 bases and J by 4 bases. The CDR3 is made up of 13 amino acids. Germline lookup yields CDR1 SNHLY and CDR2 FYNNEI. Profiled with immunoSEQ multiplex PCR; TCRdb holds only in-frame clones, not every one. The top ten hold roughly 1.8% of the sample, which has under 350,000 clones, 85% to 90% seen once. The sample consisted of PBMCs or T cells enriched from blood (not recorded which). This clonotype originated in a woman aged 60-70 years who had recovered from COVID-19. V and J are TRBV2 and TRBJ1-3, with 7 bases that match TRBD1. The CDR3 protein is CASRGTVGNTIYF. In nucleotides, the CDR3 is TGTGCCAGCAGGGGGACAGTCGGAAACACCATATATTTT.